This T cell receptor (beta chain) was recovered during a study of CD8+ T cells in alopecia areata. General study results and limits: Greater clonality was observed in lesional scalp samples, especially alopecia totalis/universalis, versus normal scalp.

Concerning this clone: Its target is unknown.

The CDR3 runs 11 residues. V was clipped by 4 bases and J by 7 bases, with 5 bases between them. Germline lookup yields CDR1 MGHDK and CDR2 SYGVNS. Extracted from the samples, RNA was reverse transcribed into cDNA to serve as the sequencing template. TCRdb keeps only in-frame clones here, not all; method: immunoSEQ multiplex PCR. The sample holds fewer than 110,000 clones; 84% are singletons and the top ten take roughly a quarter. Regarding treatment: oral pan-JAK inhibitor, 5-10 mg twice daily. The investigators collected lesional scalp punch biopsies and peripheral blood from alopecia areata patients. PBMCs were stained for CD3, CD4 and CD8, and CD4+ and CD8+ T cells were sorted.

The source of this sequence is a human donor with alopecia areata. V and J are TRBV25-1 and TRBJ2-1; D is unclear. The sample in question was CD8+ T cells sorted from blood, obtained at week 24, from a patient treated with tofacitinib. CDR3 DNA: TGTGCCAGCAGTGCTGGTAATGAGCAGTTCTTC. Encoded protein: CASSAGNEQFF. The full variable domain, rest sourced from reference TRBV25-1 and TRBJ2-1, is EADIYQTPRYLVIGTGKKITLECSQTMGHDKMYWYQQDPGMELHLIHYSYGVNSTEKGDLSSESTVSRIRTEHFPLTLESARPSHTSQYLCASSAGNEQFFGPGTRLTVL.